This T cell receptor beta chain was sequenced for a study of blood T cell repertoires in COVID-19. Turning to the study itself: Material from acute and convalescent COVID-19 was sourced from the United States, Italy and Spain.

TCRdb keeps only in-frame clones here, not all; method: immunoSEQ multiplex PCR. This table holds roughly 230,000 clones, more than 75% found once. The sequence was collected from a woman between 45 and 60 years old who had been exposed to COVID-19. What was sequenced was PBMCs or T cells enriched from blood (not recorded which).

The CDR3 loop is CASSVGAGLNYGYTF. Written as DNA, the CDR3 is TGCGCCAGCAGTGTAGGTGCAGGGCTTAACTATGGCTACACCTTC. The genes are TRBV10-2 and TRBJ1-2, with a possible D match to TRBD1 (5 bases). Germline V gives CDR1 WSHSY, CDR2 SAAADI. This CDR3 region has 15 residues. Trimming left V 4 bases short and J 1 base short, with 13 bases between.